This T cell receptor beta chain comes out of a study of CD8 T cells in Susac syndrome. Study-level points and caveats: The study acknowledged a relatively small number of individuals in its TCR sequencing and HLA analysis.

Random-hexamer reverse transcription was applied to about 0.45 to 1 ug RNA. It was immunoSEQ multiplex PCR that amplified TCR beta CDR3 across 54 Vbeta and 13 Jbeta. TCRdb reprocessed the immunoSEQ multiplex PCR reads with MiXCR, giving one entry per CDR3 protein. Here the sample spans 150,000 or so distinct CDR3 sequences, roughly nine tenths being singletons. Healthy donors served as age- and sex-matched controls. Purification of the CD8+ and CD4+ T cells relied on negative isolation, and TEMRA cells underwent FACS enrichment. This CDR3 is built from 17 residues. Between the trimmed V and J ends, which lost 6 bases and 6 bases, there was a span of 23 bases. Germline assignment: CDR1 MNHEY and CDR2 SVGEGT. Turning to this clonotype: What it binds is unknown.

The sequenced material came from CD4+ T cells from PBMCs. This TCR came from a human donor in good health. This chain connects TRBV6-2 or TRBV6-3 to TRBJ2-2; perhaps TRBD1 as D (6 bases). The CDR3 coding sequence is TGTGCCAGCAGCGCCGAGGGGGAAGAAATTCGGGCCGGGGAGCTGTTTTTT. It yields the protein CASSAEGEEIRAGELFF.